The present T cell receptor beta chain was sequenced within a study of T cell repertoires in cytomegalovirus infection. The CDR3 covers 17 residues. Germline V CDR1 and CDR2: MGHRA, YSYEKL. The V end lost 2 bases, the J end lost 4 bases, and 20 bases lay between the germline ends. TCRdb re-analysed the reads in MiXCR, keeping a single row per CDR3 protein. This repertoire shows roughly 110,000 distinct CDR3 sequences, around 10% found once; its top ten account for roughly 31%. This clonotype was seen at least ten times. The antigen remains undetermined. The chain links TRBV4-1 to TRBJ1-2, with D maybe TRBD1 (6 bases). Sequenced input: PBMCs, sequenced either directly or after in vitro stimulation (not recorded which). The sequence derives from a human donor in good health (CMV status not recorded). Some clones in this sample may be carry-over from other donors' samples. Here the CDR3 reads CASSQFGPMGAGYGYTF. Written as DNA, the CDR3 is TGCGCCAGCAGCCAATTCGGGCCCATGGGGGCTGGCTATGGCTACACCTTC.